This entry describes one TCR beta chain. The antigen is unknown. Per germline, CDR1 SQVTM and CDR2 ANQGSEA. This CDR3 has 14 residues. Trimming removed 4 bases from V and 6 bases from J; junction bases left unmatched: 10. This specimen belongs to a study of beta chain features in type 1 diabetes. As for the study in general: All of the samples together had 85 million to 130 million sorted cells examined. Study-level results: Shortening that was moderate but significant affected the TCRB CDR3s of Type 1 diabetes patients in all four CD4+ subsets.

The study reverse transcribed the entire isolated RNA, so it sequenced expressed TCRB transcripts. The protocol was immunoSEQ multiplex PCR, while the TCRdb copy is restricted to in-frame clones and leaves out a portion. This table holds roughly 260,000 clones, about 20% found once. This TCR was sampled from a middle-aged woman with type 1 diabetes. The chain has TRBV29-1 and TRBJ1-2; 8 nucleotides agree with TRBD1. Source material: naive CD4+ T cells from blood. CDR3 bases: TGCAGCGTTGGTACAGGGGGACAGCCACATGGCTACACCTTC. This gives the protein CSVGTGGQPHGYTF. The full variable domain, its missing parts supplied by reference TRBV29-1 and TRBJ1-2, is SAVISQKPSRDICQRGTSLTIQCQVDSQVTMMFWYRQQPGQSLTLIATANQGSEATYESGFVIDKFPISRPNLTFSTLTVSNMSPEDSSIYLCSVGTGGQPHGYTFGSGTRLTVV.